This TCR beta chain originates from a study of blood T cell repertoires in COVID-19. Study at large: The cDNA or gDNA used as material had been derived from T cells, B-cell-depleted T cells, or PBMCs.

Only a few counts were recorded for this clone. Authors' data handling: Estimation of nucleated cell counts was performed using reference gene primer amplification. Data came from immunoSEQ multiplex PCR; TCRdb stores just in-frame clones and leaves some out. That table gives V, J and clone size, and the DNA gave D and trimming. The sample includes roughly 400,000 clones, around 87% seen only once; the top ten take 2.3%. There are 14 residues in the CDR3. Between the trimmed V and J ends, which lost 0 bases and 5 bases, there was a span of 10 bases. Per germline, CDR1 MNHEY and CDR2 SVGAGI. The specimen was peripheral blood. This sequence joins TRBV6-5 and TRBJ2-5, with a tentative D call TRBD2 (5 bases). This receptor was obtained from a woman aged 60 to 75 with COVID-19, enrolled during active disease. This chain's CDR3 is CASSYSRGMETQYF. CDR3 DNA sequence: TGTGCCAGCAGTTACTCGAGAGGGATGGAGACCCAGTACTTC.